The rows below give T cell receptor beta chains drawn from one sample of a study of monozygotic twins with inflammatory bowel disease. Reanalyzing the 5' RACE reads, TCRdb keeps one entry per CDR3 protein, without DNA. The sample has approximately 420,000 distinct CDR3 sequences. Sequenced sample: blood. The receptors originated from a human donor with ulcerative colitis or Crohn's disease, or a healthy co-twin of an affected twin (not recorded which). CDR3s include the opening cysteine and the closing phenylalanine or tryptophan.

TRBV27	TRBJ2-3	CASSPVRTGSTDTQYF
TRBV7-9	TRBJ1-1	CASSLPENTEAFF
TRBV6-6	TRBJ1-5	CASSYARREPQHF
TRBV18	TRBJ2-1	CASSPPRGSGSQFF
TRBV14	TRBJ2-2	CASSAQGSKDTGELFF
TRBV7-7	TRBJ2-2	CASSPDRSPTGELFF
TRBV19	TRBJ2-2	CATSGTGAGELFF
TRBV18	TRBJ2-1	CASSRRQGDNEQFF
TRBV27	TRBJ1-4	CASSSREIATNEKLFF
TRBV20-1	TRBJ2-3	CSASRGTSGGPRSRTDTQYF
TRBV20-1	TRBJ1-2	CSARDRGYGYTF
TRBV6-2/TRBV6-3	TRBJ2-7	CASSKRQGAASYEQYF
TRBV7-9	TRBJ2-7	CASSRGMYEQYF
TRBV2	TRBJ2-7	CASRGQYLGEQYF
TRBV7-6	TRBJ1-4	CASSPVDGPNEKLFF
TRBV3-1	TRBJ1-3	CASSHTQVPMVGSGGNTIYF
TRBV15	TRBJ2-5	CATSTWMGSRQETQYF
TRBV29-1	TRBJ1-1	CSVSQEIMNTEAFF
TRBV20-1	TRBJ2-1	CSVLLGPGQGGGEQFF
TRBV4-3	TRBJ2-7	CASSQGWSGIYEQYF
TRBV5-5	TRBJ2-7	CASSFSTAQVGRGEQYF
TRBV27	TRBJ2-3	CASSRNGARTSQYF
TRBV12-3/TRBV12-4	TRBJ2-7	CASSSSTGSEQYF
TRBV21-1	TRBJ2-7	CASSYERQDRDPYEQYF
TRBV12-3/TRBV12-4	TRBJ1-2	CASTQLGLYGYTF
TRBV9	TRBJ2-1	CASSAGLPPRGSYNEQFF
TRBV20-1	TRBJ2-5	CSARLNFQETQYF
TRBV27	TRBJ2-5	CASSRLHSETQYF
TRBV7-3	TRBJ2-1	CASSQDRGAYEQFF
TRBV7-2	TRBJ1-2	CASSQKTGPAGYTF